This paragraph reports one TCR beta chain. The data stem from a study of blood T cell repertoires in COVID-19. In the study overall: From the United States, Italy and Spain came samples of acute and convalescent COVID-19. T cells, B-cell-depleted T cells, or PBMCs supplied cDNA or gDNA.

In the authors' methods: Amplification with reference gene primers provided the estimates of nucleated cell counts. Profiling relied on immunoSEQ multiplex PCR, and the TCRdb table lists in-frame clones only, not all of them. The D gene and trimming were derived from the DNA, and the V and J assignments and clone size from that table. The data hold approximately 390,000 clones, with 90% observed a single time. CDR1 and CDR2 (germline): SGHTA, FQGNSA. The ends lost 5 bases at V and 2 bases at J; junction bases unmatched: 7. The CDR3 contains 16 residues. The TCR comes from a man in his late teens or twenties with active or convalescent COVID-19. The rearrangement joins TRBV7-2 to TRBJ2-1; 9 bases align to TRBD1. Material for sequencing was peripheral blood. This CDR3 is CASSPKTGGAYNEQFF. CDR3 coding DNA: TGTGCCAGCAGCCCTAAGACAGGGGGGGCCTACAATGAGCAGTTCTTC.